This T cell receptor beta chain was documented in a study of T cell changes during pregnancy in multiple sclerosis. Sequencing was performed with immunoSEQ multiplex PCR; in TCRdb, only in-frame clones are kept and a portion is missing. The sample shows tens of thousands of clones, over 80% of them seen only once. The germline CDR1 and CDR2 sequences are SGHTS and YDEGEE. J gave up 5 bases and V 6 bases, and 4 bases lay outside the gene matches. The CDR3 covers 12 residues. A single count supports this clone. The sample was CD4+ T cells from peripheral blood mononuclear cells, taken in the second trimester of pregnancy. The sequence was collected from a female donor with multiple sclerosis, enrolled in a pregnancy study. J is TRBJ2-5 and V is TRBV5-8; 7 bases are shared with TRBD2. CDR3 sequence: CASIDSGETQYF. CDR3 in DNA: TGTGCCAGCATTGATAGCGGGGAGACCCAGTACTTC.